This TCR beta chain was recorded in a study of monozygotic twins with cystic fibrosis. Profiling relied on immunoSEQ multiplex PCR, and the TCRdb table lists in-frame clones only, not all of them. The sample records roughly 25,000 clones, about 96% being singletons. The CDR3 runs to 14 residues. The germline CDR1 and CDR2 sequences are SGDLS and YYNGEE. V dropped 3 bases and J dropped 5; count of bases not matched to a gene: 5. The chain joins TRBV9 to TRBJ2-5, with 9 bases lining up with TRBD2. Sequencing used blood. The TCR originated in a girl aged 2 to 10 with cystic fibrosis. The CDR3 DNA sequence: TGTGCCAGCAGCGCTACTAGCGGGTGGGAGACCCAGTACTTC. The encoded protein is CASSATSGWETQYF.